A single TCR beta chain is shown here with its context. Its antigen is currently unknown. Here immunoSEQ multiplex PCR was the method, and the copy in TCRdb shows in-frame clones only, minus some. The sample yields more than 2 million clones, roughly 94% seen once. This record belongs to a study of shared clonotypes between healthy human individuals. Study observations and caveats: The authors expected sequencing depth to affect clonotype sharing among donors. The low donor count limited represented genetic and exposure-history diversity.

CD45RO-negative, CCR7-selected cells formed the naive CD8 fraction, which excluded terminally differentiated effector memory CD45RA+ cells. Germline CDR1 and CDR2: SGHNT and YYREEE (reference sequence). The CDR3 is 13 residues long. The ends lost 4 bases at V and 4 bases at J; junction bases unmatched: 4. This sequence was found in a man aged 18 to 30 in good health. The sample consisted of naive CD8+ T cells sorted from blood. The chain links TRBV5-4 to TRBJ2-5, with TRBD1 matching over 7 bases. Written as DNA, the CDR3 is TGTGCCAGCAGCCCAAAGGGGGCAGAGACCCAGTACTTC. It yields the protein CASSPKGAETQYF.